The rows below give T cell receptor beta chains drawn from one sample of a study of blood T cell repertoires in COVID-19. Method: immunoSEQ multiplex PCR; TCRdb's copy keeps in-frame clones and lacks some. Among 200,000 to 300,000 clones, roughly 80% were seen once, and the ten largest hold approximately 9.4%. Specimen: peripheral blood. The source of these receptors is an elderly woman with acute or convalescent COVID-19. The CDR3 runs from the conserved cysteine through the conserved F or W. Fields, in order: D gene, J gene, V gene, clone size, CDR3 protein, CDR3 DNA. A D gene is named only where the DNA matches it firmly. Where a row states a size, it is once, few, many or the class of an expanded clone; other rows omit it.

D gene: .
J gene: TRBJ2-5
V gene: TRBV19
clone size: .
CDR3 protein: CASSRDLGEIETQYF
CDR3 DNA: TGTGCCAGTAGCAGGGACTTAGGGGAGATCGAGACCCAGTACTTC

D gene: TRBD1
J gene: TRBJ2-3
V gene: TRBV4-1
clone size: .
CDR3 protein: CASSPRTGGTDTQYF
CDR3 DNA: TGCGCCAGCAGCCCCCGGACAGGGGGCACGGATACGCAGTATTTT

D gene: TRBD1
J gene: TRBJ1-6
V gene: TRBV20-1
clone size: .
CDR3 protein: CSASKGQGGSPLHF
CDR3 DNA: TGCAGTGCTAGTAAGGGGCAGGGGGGTTCACCCCTCCACTTT

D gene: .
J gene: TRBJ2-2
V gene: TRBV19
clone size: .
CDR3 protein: CASSLGATPNTGELFF
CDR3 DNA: TGTGCCAGTAGTCTGGGGGCCACCCCGAACACCGGGGAGCTGTTTTTT

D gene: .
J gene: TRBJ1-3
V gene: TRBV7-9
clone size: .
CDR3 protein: CASSADWGGRTGNTIYF
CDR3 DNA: TGTGCCAGCAGCGCCGATTGGGGGGGTCGCACTGGAAACACCATATATTTT

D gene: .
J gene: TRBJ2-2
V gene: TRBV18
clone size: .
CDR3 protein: CASSPRHPLNTGELFF
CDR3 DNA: TGTGCCAGCTCACCCAGACACCCCCTGAACACCGGGGAGCTGTTTTTT

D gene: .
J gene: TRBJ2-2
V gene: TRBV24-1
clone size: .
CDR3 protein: CATSERGGQANTGELFF
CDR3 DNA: TGTGCCACCAGTGAACGCGGGGGACAGGCGAACACCGGGGAGCTGTTTTTT

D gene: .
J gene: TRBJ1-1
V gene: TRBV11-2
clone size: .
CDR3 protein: CASSTWGGTTEAFF
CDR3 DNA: TGTGCCAGCAGCACTTGGGGGGGGACAACTGAAGCTTTCTTT

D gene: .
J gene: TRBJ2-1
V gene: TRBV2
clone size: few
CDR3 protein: CASLPEGWNEQFF
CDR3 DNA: TGTGCCAGCCTCCCCGAGGGTTGGAATGAGCAGTTCTTC

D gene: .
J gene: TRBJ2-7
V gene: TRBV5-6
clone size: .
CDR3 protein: CASSYTMTKVEEQYF
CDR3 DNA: TGTGCCAGCAGTTATACTATGACTAAGGTAGAGGAGCAGTACTTC

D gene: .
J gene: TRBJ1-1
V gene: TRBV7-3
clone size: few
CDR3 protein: CASSLQQNTEAFF
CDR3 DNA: TGTGCCAGCAGCTTACAACAGAACACTGAAGCTTTCTTT

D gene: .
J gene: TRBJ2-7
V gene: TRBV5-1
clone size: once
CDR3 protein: CASSLGGTDEQYF
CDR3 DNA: TGCGCCAGCAGCTTGGGCGGGACGGATGAGCAGTACTTC

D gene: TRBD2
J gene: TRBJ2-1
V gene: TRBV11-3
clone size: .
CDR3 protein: CASSSRVAGGPTEQFF
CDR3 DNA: TGTGCCAGCAGCTCTAGAGTTGCGGGGGGGCCTACTGAGCAGTTCTTC

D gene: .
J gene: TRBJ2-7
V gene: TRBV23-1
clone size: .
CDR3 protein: CASAARGSTYEQYF
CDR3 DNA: TGCGCCAGCGCGGCCAGGGGTAGCACCTACGAGCAGTACTTC

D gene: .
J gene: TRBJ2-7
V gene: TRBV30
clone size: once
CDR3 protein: CAWSVPPGEQYF
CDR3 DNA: TGTGCCTGGAGTGTTCCCCCGGGGGAGCAGTACTTC

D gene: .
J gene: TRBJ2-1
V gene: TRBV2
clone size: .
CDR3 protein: CASSDRQYNEQFF
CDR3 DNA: TGTGCCAGCAGCGACCGACAGTACAATGAGCAGTTCTTC

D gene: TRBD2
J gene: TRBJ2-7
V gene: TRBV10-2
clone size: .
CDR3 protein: CASSGPGLAGISSYEQYF
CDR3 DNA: TGCGCCAGCAGTGGGCCGGGACTAGCGGGGATAAGCTCCTACGAGCAGTACTTC

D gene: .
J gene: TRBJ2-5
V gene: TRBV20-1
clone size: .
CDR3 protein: CSASPGWPTQETQYF
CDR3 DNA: TGCAGTGCTAGTCCGGGGTGGCCAACCCAAGAGACCCAGTACTTC

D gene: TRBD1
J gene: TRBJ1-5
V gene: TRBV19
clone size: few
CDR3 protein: CASSARTGPYSNQPQHF
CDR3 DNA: TGTGCCAGTAGTGCCAGGACAGGGCCTTATAGCAATCAGCCCCAGCATTTT

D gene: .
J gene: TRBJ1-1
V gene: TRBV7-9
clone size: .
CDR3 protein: CASNARGDTEAFF
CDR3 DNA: TGTGCCAGCAACGCCCGGGGGGACACTGAAGCTTTCTTT

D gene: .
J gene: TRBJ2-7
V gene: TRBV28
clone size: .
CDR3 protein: CASTRSWQGIYEQYF
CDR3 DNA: TGTGCCAGCACCCGCTCCTGGCAGGGGATTTACGAGCAGTACTTC

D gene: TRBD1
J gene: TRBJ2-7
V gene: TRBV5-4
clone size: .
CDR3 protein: CASSPGQAREQYF
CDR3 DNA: TGTGCCAGCAGCCCCGGACAGGCCCGGGAGCAGTACTTC

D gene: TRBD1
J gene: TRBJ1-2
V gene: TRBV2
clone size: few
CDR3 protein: CASSEAGRQGNGYTF
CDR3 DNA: TGTGCCAGCAGTGAAGCGGGTAGACAGGGGAATGGCTACACCTTC

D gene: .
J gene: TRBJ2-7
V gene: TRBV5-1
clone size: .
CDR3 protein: CASSLGQGGSYEQYF
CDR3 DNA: TGCGCCAGCAGCTTGGGGCAGGGTGGGTCTTACGAGCAGTACTTC

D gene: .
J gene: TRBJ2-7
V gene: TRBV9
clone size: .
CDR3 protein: CASSVEGRTYEQYF
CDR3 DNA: TGTGCCAGCAGCGTAGAGGGGAGGACATACGAGCAGTACTTC

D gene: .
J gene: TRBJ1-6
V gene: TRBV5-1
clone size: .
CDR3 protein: CASSLNRDRSPLHF
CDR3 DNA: TGCGCCAGCAGCTTGAACAGGGACCGGTCACCCCTCCACTTT

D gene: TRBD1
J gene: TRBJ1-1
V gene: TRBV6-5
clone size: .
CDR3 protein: CASSYTGTATEAFF
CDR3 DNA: TGTGCCAGCAGTTACACCGGGACAGCCACTGAAGCTTTCTTT

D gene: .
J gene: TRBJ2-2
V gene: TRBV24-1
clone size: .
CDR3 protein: CATSDIQNTGELFF
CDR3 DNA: TGTGCCACCAGTGATATACAGAACACCGGGGAGCTGTTTTTT

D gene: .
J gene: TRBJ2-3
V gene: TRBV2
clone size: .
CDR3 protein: CASPPGQLLGTDTQYF
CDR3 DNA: TGTGCCAGCCCACCGGGACAACTGTTGGGCACAGATACGCAGTATTTT

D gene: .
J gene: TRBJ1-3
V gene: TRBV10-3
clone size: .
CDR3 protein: CAISARQLSGNTIYF
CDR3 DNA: TGTGCCATCAGTGCCAGGCAACTCTCTGGAAACACCATATATTTT

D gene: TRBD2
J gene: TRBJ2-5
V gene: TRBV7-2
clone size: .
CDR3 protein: CASSSSGGAGRKTQYF
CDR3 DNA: TGTGCCAGCAGCTCCAGCGGGGGGGCCGGGAGAAAGACCCAGTACTTC

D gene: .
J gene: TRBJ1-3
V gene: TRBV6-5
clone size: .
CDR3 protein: CASSYTLAGNTIYF
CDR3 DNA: TGTGCCAGCAGTTACACCTTAGCTGGAAACACCATATATTTT